This TCR beta chain is from a study of shared clonotypes between healthy human individuals. The germline V gene encodes CDR1 MNHNY and CDR2 SVGAGI (reference sequence). The V and J ends lost 8 bases and 2 bases, in that order; junction bases with no gene match: 4. The CDR3 consists of 13 residues. Clones were read by immunoSEQ multiplex PCR, and TCRdb kept only the in-frame ones, dropping some. Among some 2.1 million clones listed, 85% to 95% were seen once. Naive CD8 cells lacked CD45RO, underwent positive selection for CCR7 and left out terminally differentiated effector memory CD45RA+ cells. The source is a young man in good health. Some clones in this sample may be carry-over from other donors' samples. The sequenced sample was naive CD8+ T cells from PBMCs. The V call is TRBV6-6, the J call TRBJ2-7; 9 bases are shared with TRBD1. The CDR3 spells CASRTGEAYEQYF. The CDR3 region has the DNA TGTGCCAGCCGGACAGGGGAGGCCTACGAGCAGTACTTC.